This T cell receptor (beta chain) was captured by sequencing in a study of shared clonotypes between healthy human individuals. Study observations and caveats: Clonotypes shared by all four sorted-subset donors had higher generation probabilities than non-shared clonotypes. Sharing across four donors was seen in around 5.1% of naive CD4 clonotypes.

Assay runs were performed at deep level. Using immunoSEQ multiplex PCR, the repertoire was profiled, and TCRdb retains in-frame clones only, with some absent. The sample yields 2,100,000 or so clones, approximately 95% seen once. On this clone: Antigen: not known.

Partitioning of CD4+ cells yielded a CD45RA+ naive subset and a CD45RA-negative memory subset. V lost 6 bases, J lost 3 bases, and 7 bases stayed unmatched. Germline V gene sequence: CDR1 ENHRY, CDR2 SYGVKD. This CDR3 contains 14 residues. The sequenced material came from naive CD4+ T cells sorted from blood. Subset denoted: CD45RA+ positively selected. This chain connects TRBV10-3 to TRBJ2-5; 7 bases align to TRBD1. The sequence was obtained from a man younger than 35 in good health. CDR3 region: CAISLTGNKETQYF. The CDR3 bases are TGTGCCATCAGCCTGACAGGGAATAAAGAGACCCAGTACTTC.